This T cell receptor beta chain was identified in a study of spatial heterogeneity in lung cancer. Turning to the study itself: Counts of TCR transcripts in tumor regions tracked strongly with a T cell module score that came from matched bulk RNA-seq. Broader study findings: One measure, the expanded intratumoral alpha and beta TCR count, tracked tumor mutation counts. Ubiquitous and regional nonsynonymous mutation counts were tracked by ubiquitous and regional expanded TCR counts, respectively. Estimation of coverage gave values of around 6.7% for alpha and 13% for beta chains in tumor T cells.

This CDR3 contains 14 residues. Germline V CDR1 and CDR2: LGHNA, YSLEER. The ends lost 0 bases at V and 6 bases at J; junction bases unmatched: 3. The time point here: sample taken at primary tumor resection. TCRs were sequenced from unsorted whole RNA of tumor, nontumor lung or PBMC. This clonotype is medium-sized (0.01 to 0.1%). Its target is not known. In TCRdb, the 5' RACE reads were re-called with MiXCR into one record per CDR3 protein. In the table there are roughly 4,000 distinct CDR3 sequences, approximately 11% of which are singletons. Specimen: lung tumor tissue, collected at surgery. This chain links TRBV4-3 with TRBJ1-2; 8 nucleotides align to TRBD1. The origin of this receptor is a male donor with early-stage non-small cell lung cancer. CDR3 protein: CASSQEQGEDGYTF. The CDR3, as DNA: TGCGCCAGCAGCCAAGAACAGGGGGAGGATGGCTACACCTTC.